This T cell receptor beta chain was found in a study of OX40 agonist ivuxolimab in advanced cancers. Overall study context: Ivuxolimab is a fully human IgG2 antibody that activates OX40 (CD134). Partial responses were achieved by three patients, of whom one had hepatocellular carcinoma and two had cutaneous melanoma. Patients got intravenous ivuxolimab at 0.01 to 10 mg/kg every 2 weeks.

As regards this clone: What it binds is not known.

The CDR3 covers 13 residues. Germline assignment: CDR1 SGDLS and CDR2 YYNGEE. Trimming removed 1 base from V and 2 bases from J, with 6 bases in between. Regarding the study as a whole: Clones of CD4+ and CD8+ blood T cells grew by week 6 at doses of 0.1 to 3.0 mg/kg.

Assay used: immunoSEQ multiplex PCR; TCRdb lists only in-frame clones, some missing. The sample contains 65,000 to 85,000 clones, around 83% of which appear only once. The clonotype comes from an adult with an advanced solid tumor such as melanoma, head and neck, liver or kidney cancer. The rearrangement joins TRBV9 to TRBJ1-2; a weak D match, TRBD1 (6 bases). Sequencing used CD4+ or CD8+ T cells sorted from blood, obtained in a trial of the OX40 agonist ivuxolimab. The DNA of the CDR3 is TGTGCCAGCAGCGTAACAGGGAACTATGGCTACACCTTC. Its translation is CASSVTGNYGYTF.